This passage covers 19 T cell receptor beta chains from one sample sequenced in a study of blood T cell repertoires in COVID-19. Profiled with immunoSEQ multiplex PCR; TCRdb holds only in-frame clones, not every one. The table shows roughly 260,000 clones, with approximately 90% occurring only once. Sequenced sample: peripheral blood. The receptors here all came from a middle-aged woman with acute or convalescent COVID-19.

The chain carries TRBV9 and TRBJ2-5, with 11 bases matching TRBD2. Trimming at V came to 2 bases and at J to 2 bases, leaving 5 bases not matched to a gene. This CDR3 has 16 amino acids. Looked up from germline, CDR1 is SGDLS and CDR2 is YYNGEE. The CDR3 coding sequence is TGTGCCAGCAGCGTTAGCGGGGGGGCCGGTCAAGAGACCCAGTACTTC. It encodes CASSVSGGAGQETQYF. Full variable domain (rest looked up from reference TRBV9 and TRBJ2-5): DSGVTQTPKHLITATGQRVTLRCSPRSGDLSVYWYQQSLDQGLQFLIQYYNGEERAKGNILERFSAQQFPDLHSELNLSSLELGDSALYFCASSVSGGAGQETQYFGPGTRLLVL.

This clone was seen more than once but under ten times. The chain uses TRBV7-9 and TRBJ2-7, with 12 bases lining up with TRBD1. With 4 bases clipped from V and 5 bases from J, the junction kept 6 bases outside the gene matches. CDR1 is SEHNR, CDR2 FQNEAQ, per germline (reference sequence). The CDR3 has 15 amino acids. CDR3 loop: CASSSGTGGSNEQYV. CDR3 coding DNA: TGTGCCAGCAGCTCCGGGACAGGGGGCTCAAACGAGCAGTACGTC.

The genes are TRBV12-3 or TRBV12-4 and TRBJ1-1; TRBD1 matches 8 bases. CDR3 length: 13 residues. Trimming removed 6 bases from V and 0 bases from J; junction bases left unmatched: 0. The CDR3 sequence: CASRDRVNTEAFF. The DNA for the CDR3 is TGTGCCAGCAGGGACAGGGTGAACACTGAAGCTTTCTTT.

V usage is TRBV2 and J usage is TRBJ1-4, with 10 bases matching TRBD1. The V gene's germline CDR1 is SNHLY and CDR2 FYNNEI. V shed 2 bases and J 1 base; nucleotides not matched to a gene: 10. The CDR3 is 19 residues long. CDR3 in amino acids: CASSEWTGGLGRTNEKLFF. The CDR3 nucleotides read TGTGCCAGCAGTGAATGGACAGGGGGTTTGGGGAGAACTAATGAAAAACTGTTTTTT.

This chain connects TRBV7-8 to TRBJ2-6; tentatively, D is TRBD2 (6 bases). The CDR3 is made up of 16 amino acids. Germline CDR1 is SGHVS and CDR2 is FQNEAQ. Trimming shortened V by 5 bases and J by 2 bases, and 13 bases separated the two germline ends. The CDR3 is CASSREAGTGANVLTF. CDR3 in DNA: TGTGCCAGCAGCCGCGAGGCGGGGACTGGGGCCAACGTCCTGACTTTC.

This sequence joins TRBV6-4 and TRBJ1-1; D may be TRBD1 (5 bases). The V end was cut by 9 bases, the J end by 2 bases, with 10 bases between. From germline, CDR1 is MRHNA and CDR2 SNTAGT. CDR3 length equals 12 residues. DNA of the CDR3: TGTGCCAGAGGGGCCAAAAACACTGAAGCTTTCTTT. Translation: CARGAKNTEAFF.

The rearrangement uses TRBV5-1 and TRBJ2-3; the D gene is possibly TRBD2 (6 bases). The CDR3 is 15 amino acids. Trimming left V 5 bases short and J 2 bases short, with 15 bases between. Germline V gene data show CDR1 as SGHRS and CDR2 as YFSETQ. The CDR3 DNA follows: TGCGCCAGCAGGGACTTCCGGGGGACCACAGATACGCAGTATTTT. This translates into CASRDFRGTTDTQYF.

V and J are TRBV30 and TRBJ2-5; TRBD2 aligns across 10 bases. The CDR3 sequence is 14 residues long. Germline V gene data show CDR1 as GTSNPN and CDR2 as SVGIG (reference sequence). Germline trimming cut 2 bases from V and 2 bases from J; bases unmatched to any gene: 2. The CDR3, as DNA: TGTGCCTGGAGTCCACTAGCGGGGCAAGAGACCCAGTACTTC. Translated: CAWSPLAGQETQYF.

In this sample, this clone turned up once. V gene TRBV7-2 combines with J gene TRBJ2-3; D gene unclear. The CDR3 is 14 residues long. Trimming removed 2 bases from V and 0 bases from J, with 6 bases in between. Germline CDR1 is SGHTA and CDR2 is FQGNSA. CDR3 bases: TGTGCCAGCAGCTTACCCCGGAGCACAGATACGCAGTATTTT. Translation gives CASSLPRSTDTQYF.

The chain employs TRBV19 and TRBJ1-2, with a weak D call TRBD1 (5 bases). CDR1 is LNHDA and CDR2 is SQIVND in the germline V gene (reference sequence). V was shortened by 7 bases and J by 7 bases, with 16 bases between the two germline ends. The CDR3 consists of 13 residues. CDR3 region: CASIASGGGGYTF. As DNA, the CDR3 is TGTGCCAGTATCGCGTCGGGGGGAGGTGGCTACACCTTC.

The rearrangement links TRBV10-3 to TRBJ1-5; TRBD1 matches at 11 bases. With 3 bases clipped from V and 6 bases from J, the junction kept 7 bases outside the gene matches. Germline values: CDR1 ENHRY, CDR2 SYGVKD. The CDR3 runs 16 residues. DNA of the CDR3: TGTGCCATCAGTGAACAGGACAGGGGGCTCGGTCAGCCCCAGCATTTT. Translated: CAISEQDRGLGQPQHF.

The chain links TRBV19 to TRBJ1-1; D remains ambiguous. CDR3 length equals 15 residues. CDR1 is LNHDA, CDR2 SQIVND, per germline (reference sequence). V lost 5 bases and J 0 bases, leaving 13 bases between the germline ends. The CDR3 bases are TGTGCCAGTAGTCCAAACGGGTACATGAACACTGAAGCTTTCTTT. It codes for CASSPNGYMNTEAFF.

The genes are TRBV10-3 and TRBJ2-1; TRBD2 is a possible D gene (7 bases). The V gene lost 2 bases and the J gene lost 0 bases, with 11 bases spanning the gap. Looked up from germline, CDR1 is ENHRY and CDR2 is SYGVKD. The CDR3 loop spans 16 amino acids. For the CDR3, the DNA is TGTGCCATCAGTGAGAGGGGGGGGAACTCCTACAATGAGCAGTTCTTC. Amino acids: CAISERGGNSYNEQFF.

This chain connects TRBV3-1 (or the pseudogene TRBV3-2) to TRBJ1-6, with a possible D match to TRBD1 (5 bases). V gave up 1 base and J gave up 0 bases, with 13 bases separating them. The CDR3 covers 18 residues. Germline CDR1 LGHDT, CDR2 YNNKEL (reference sequence). For the CDR3, the DNA is TGTGCCAGCAGCCAAGTTGCAGGGCCGAGCTCCTATAATTCACCCCTCCACTTT. It encodes CASSQVAGPSSYNSPLHF.

The chain combines TRBV7-3 with TRBJ2-1; 8 nucleotides match TRBD1. This CDR3 has 15 amino acids. Germline V gives CDR1 SGHTA, CDR2 FQGTGA. After removal of 5 bases from V and 3 bases from J, the junction contained 6 bases not matched to a gene. CDR3 protein: CASSLTGGIYNEQFF. CDR3 bases: TGTGCCAGCAGCCTCACAGGGGGGATCTACAATGAGCAGTTCTTC.

The V call is TRBV27, the J call TRBJ1-5, with 9 bases lining up with TRBD1. In germline, CDR1 is MNHEY, CDR2 SMNVEV (reference sequence). With V trimmed by 7 bases and J by 8 bases, 6 bases remained unmatched. The CDR3 loop spans 13 amino acids. The chain's CDR3 is CASKGTGIEPQHF. The CDR3 bases are TGTGCCAGCAAGGGGACAGGGATCGAGCCCCAGCATTTT.

The table lists this clone with a count of one. V and J are TRBV6-5 and TRBJ1-6; no clear D gene. The germline V gene encodes CDR1 MNHEY and CDR2 SVGAGI. The CDR3 runs 12 residues. Between the trimmed V and J ends, which lost 5 bases and 13 bases, there was a span of 12 bases. CDR3 amino acids: CASSHTLGPLHF. DNA of the CDR3: TGTGCCAGCAGTCACACCCTGGGCCCCCTCCACTTT.

This rearrangement joins TRBV7-2 to TRBJ2-1; D is perhaps TRBD2 (5 bases). Germline CDR1 reads SGHTA; CDR2 reads FQGNSA. This CDR3 is 13 amino acids long. The V end lost 5 bases, the J end lost 8 bases, and 13 bases lay between the germline ends. Here the CDR3 reads CASSQPAGDEQFF. CDR3 sequence (DNA): TGTGCCAGCAGCCAGCCAGCCGGGGATGAGCAGTTCTTC.

The chain links TRBV12-5 to TRBJ2-7; D is perhaps TRBD2 (5 bases). The V end was cut by 2 bases, the J end by 3 bases, with 14 bases between. Germline loops: CDR1 LGHNT, CDR2 FRNRAP. The CDR3 loop spans 15 amino acids. CDR3 protein: CASGLWQAGYYEQYV. CDR3 DNA sequence: TGTGCTAGTGGTTTGTGGCAGGCGGGCTACTACGAGCAGTACGTC.